The present TCR beta chain was sequenced within a study of T cells in Graves' hyperthyroidism and ophthalmopathy. Amplified regions were TCR beta CDR3 sequences from RNA transcripts. Primed by the HTBI set, a first-round RT-PCR was run on the TCR CDR3. TCRdb re-called the multiplex PCR reads with MiXCR, one entry per CDR3 protein. The repertoire holds nearly 250,000 distinct CDR3 sequences, with 15% to 20% as singletons. V was clipped by 3 bases and J by 2 bases, with 8 bases between them. CDR3 size: 13 residues. Patients with ophthalmopathy all had a Clinical Activity Score of at least 3, a NOSPECS grade of at least 4 and duration under 3 months.

The sample consisted of blood. This TCR came from a woman aged 18-35 years with Graves' ophthalmopathy. The genes are TRBV12-3 or TRBV12-4 and TRBJ2-7; D gene unclear. Here the CDR3 DNA reads TGTGCCAGCAGTTTTGGTCATGCCTACGAGCAGTACTTC. Translating it yields CASSFGHAYEQYF.